Sequencing of this T cell receptor beta chain was carried out in a study of blood T cell repertoires in COVID-19. V shed 4 bases, J shed 4 bases, and the junction held 4 bases outside the gene matches. Germline V gene lookup returns CDR1 LNHDA and CDR2 SQIVND (reference sequence). This CDR3 comprises 14 residues. Method: immunoSEQ multiplex PCR; TCRdb's copy keeps in-frame clones and lacks some. The sample carries about 310,000 clones, about 89% recorded once. All enrollees were roughly 18 to 89 years old and from approximately 24 US areas. The sequencing input was PBMCs or T cells enriched from blood (not recorded which). The sequence derives from a woman aged 40 to 50 who had recovered from COVID-19. This chain joins TRBV19 and TRBJ1-1, with TRBD1 identical over 9 bases. CDR3 sequence: CASSTLDRGTEAFF. The CDR3 DNA sequence: TGTGCCAGTAGTACCTTGGACAGGGGCACTGAAGCTTTCTTT. Complete variable domain (other parts from reference TRBV19 and TRBJ1-1): DGGITQSPKYLFRKEGQNVTLSCEQNLNHDAMYWYRQDPGQGLRLIYYSQIVNDFQKGDIAEGYSVSREKKESFPLTVTSAQKNPTAFYLCASSTLDRGTEAFFGQGTRLTVV.